The clone carrying this TCR beta chain was seen more than once but under ten times. The data were obtained in a study of blood T cell repertoires in COVID-19. About the research overall: COVID-19 samples collected from the United States, Italy and Spain covered acute and convalescent phases. The cDNA or gDNA used as material had been derived from T cells, B-cell-depleted T cells, or PBMCs.

The CDR3 sequence is 13 residues long. The germline V and J ends were trimmed by 4 bases and 4 bases, with 11 bases remaining between them. The germline V gene encodes CDR1 SGHDT and CDR2 YYEEEE. Sequencing used immunoSEQ multiplex PCR; TCRdb keeps in-frame clones, though not all of them. The repertoire consists of 65,000 or so clones, with roughly 77% occurring once and the leading ten covering roughly 0.83%. This TCR derives from a woman between 65 and 79 years old with acute or convalescent COVID-19. Sequences were obtained from peripheral blood. The chain employs TRBV5-6 and TRBJ2-5; maybe TRBD2 (6 bases). Written as DNA, the CDR3 is TGTGCCAGCAGCGGGGGACTCGCAGAGACCCAGTACTTC. Its protein product is CASSGGLAETQYF.